Below, one T cell receptor beta chain is given with its context. This CDR3 is built from 18 residues. Trimming removed 6 bases from V and 0 bases from J; junction bases left unmatched: 8. Germline-derived CDR1 and CDR2 are SGHTS and YDEGEE. This sample was taken from a study of cytomegalovirus exposure and HLA in healthy donors. Use of 60 Vbeta and 13 Jbeta primers characterized the PCR. Assay: immunoSEQ multiplex PCR; the TCRdb copy retains only in-frame clones and omits some. The sample contains about 170,000 clones, more than 70% of which appear only once. The V call is TRBV5-8, the J call TRBJ2-1; 14 bases are shared with TRBD2. The sample consisted of PBMCs. This receptor was identified in a male donor in good health and CMV-seronegative. The CDR3: CASTKMGTSGSSYNEQFF. CDR3 nucleotide sequence: TGTGCCAGCACCAAAATGGGGACTAGCGGGAGCTCCTACAATGAGCAGTTCTTC.